The sequence of this TCR beta chain was determined in a study of memory CD4+ T cells and cytomegalovirus serostatus (dated by TCRdb to about 2019). In the study overall: A total of about 35 healthy Belgian adults, of whom 9 were CMV seropositive and about 24 were CMV seronegative, were included in the cohort. The study sequenced CD4+ memory TCRbeta repertoires of a Belgian cohort with known cytomegalovirus serostatus to replicate a published TCR-based CMV serostatus classifier.

The investigation overall reported the following: Unlike the original study, which covered naive and memory CD4+ and CD8+ populations, the Belgian study sequenced only CD4+CD45RO+ memory cells. For CMV serostatus prediction, a median bootstrapped AUC of about 0.95 was reached with the original framework, and a median bootstrapped AUC of about 0.91 was reached with a US-trained random forest. Among the 150 to 200 previously reported CMV-associated TCRbeta sequences, 67 showed up in the CD4+ memory repertoires, with each one found in between one and five individuals. On the Belgian cohort, the classifier based on the original framework reached a median bootstrapped AUC of nearly 0.96, with a 95% CI of 0.76-1.00. The results were interpreted as suggesting that the CMV-associated TCR signature is largely present in the CD4+ memory repertoire.

A FACSAria II was used to sort memory CD4+ T cells, defined as single viable CD3+CD4+CD8-CD45RO+ cells. CMV serostatus was determined with a Roche Elecsys assay detecting serum IgG against CMV pp150, pp28, p38 and p52. After thawing, total CD4+ T cells were enriched by positive selection with CD4 magnetic microbeads. Samples originated from another study that specifically interrogated the CD4+ T cell memory repertoire. Following standard operating procedures, peripheral blood mononuclear cells were isolated and cryopreserved, while serum was kept at -80 degrees C. CD3-PerCP (BW264/56), CD4-APC (RPA-T4), CD45RO-PE (UCHT1) and CD8-Pacific Orange (3B5) antibodies were used for staining, and non-viable cells were excluded with Sytox blue. In regard to this clone: What this receptor recognizes is not known. Base qualities are missing; no much larger clone stands one base away.

Trimming costs V 3 bases and J 7 bases, and their ends lie 13 bases apart. CDR1 and CDR2 (MNHEY, SMNVEV) derive from the germline V gene (reference sequence). The CDR3 starts with the cysteine, ends with the phenylalanine, and has 14 residues. This entry keeps only the CDR3 DNA: 42 bases, framed from base 1. Genomic DNA was extracted from sorted cells with the Quick-DNA Microprep Kit. Amplification of TCRbeta DNA was done with the immunoSEQ hsTCRbeta kit, following the protocol from the manufacturer. TCRbeta libraries were sequenced on an Illumina MiSeq instrument. The paper's data handling went like this. Removing out-of-frame sequences left under 2.5 million distinct TCRbeta sequences, an average of approximately 61,000 per individual. Two values were used to score each individual: the count of roughly 180 previously reported CMV-associated TCRbeta sequences and the total count of productive distinct TCRbeta sequences. A beta-binomial model was reimplemented in Python, and scikit-learn random forests with default parameters were trained on data from the US cohort. On the Belgian cohort, classifier performance was reported as the median AUC, along with percentile confidence intervals, across 10,000 bootstrap iterations. TCRdb carries this immuneACCESS record with in-frame sequences only. Its versions omit some clonotypes, under half of them owing to an unresolved V gene in the studies checked, with the rest unexplained. V and J calls plus clone size are reproduced from that table; the DNA served to infer D and trimming. Counted in this sample were roughly 54,000 clones; just over 75% of them appeared once. Roughly 1.5% of the sample comes from the top ten.

The clonotype was recovered from an adult in good health and CMV-seronegative. Sequences were obtained from memory CD4+ T cells from blood. The sequence joins TRBV27 to TRBJ1-5; matching of 5 bases hints at TRBD1 as the D gene. The CDR3 region reads CASSFSGPGQPQHF. The bases read TGTGCCAGCAGTTTTTCAGGGCCGGGGCAGCCCCAGCATTTT.